One and the same sample provided the 23 T cell receptor beta chains below, sequenced in a study of response to subunit inactivated influenza vaccine. In TCRdb, the RT-PCR reads were re-called with MiXCR into one record per CDR3 protein. The data contain about 650,000 distinct CDR3 sequences, around 14% of them singletons. Specimen: PBMCs from blood, collected roughly 12 days after vaccination. The receptors were sampled from a man aged 50 or older who received an inactivated influenza vaccine.

A few counts support this clonotype. J is TRBJ1-5 and V is TRBV12-3 or TRBV12-4; D gene unclear. V dropped 0 bases and J dropped 1 base, with 10 bases sitting between them. The CDR3 contains 16 residues. In nucleotides, the CDR3 is TGTGCCAGCAGTTTAGCAGGGCAGCAGAGCAATCAGCCCCAGCATTTT. Its translation: CASSLAGQQSNQPQHF.

This chain links TRBV6-2 or TRBV6-3 with TRBJ2-1, with 10 bases aligning to TRBD1. This CDR3 comprises 15 residues. With 4 bases clipped from V and 4 bases from J, the junction kept 4 bases outside the gene matches. Germline CDR1 MNHEY, CDR2 SVGEGT. This CDR3 reads CASSWGQGQYNEQFF. For the CDR3, the DNA is TGTGCCAGCAGTTGGGGACAGGGGCAATACAATGAGCAGTTCTTC.

J is TRBJ1-1 and V is TRBV2, with 7 nucleotides matching TRBD1. The CDR3 totals 14 residues. CDR1 and CDR2 from the germline V gene are SNHLY and FYNNEI. V lost 6 bases and J lost 6; bases outside the gene matches: 10. The CDR3 DNA is TGTGCCAGCAGCGTTTCACAGGGGATCCCTGAAGCTTTCTTT. Protein product: CASSVSQGIPEAFF.

The chain has TRBV2 and TRBJ2-3; weak D call: TRBD2 (6 bases). V shed 6 bases and J shed 1 base, with 17 bases lying between them. There are 16 residues in the CDR3. Germline V gene data show CDR1 as SNHLY and CDR2 as FYNNEI. CDR3: CASRLTGAGRTDTQYF. The CDR3 coding sequence is TGTGCCAGCAGGCTGACTGGGGCGGGGCGCACAGATACGCAGTATTTT. The full variable domain, completed using reference TRBV2 and TRBJ2-3, is EPEVTQTPSHQVTQMGQEVILRCVPISNHLYFYWYRQILGQKVEFLVSFYNNEISEKSEIFDDQFSVERPDGSNFTLKIRSTKLEDSAMYFCASRLTGAGRTDTQYFGPGTRLTVL.

This clonotype showed up many times. The chain is built from TRBV12-3 or TRBV12-4 and TRBJ1-6; maybe TRBD1 (6 bases). The CDR3 is made up of 14 amino acids. The V gene lost 7 bases and the J gene lost 10 bases, with 17 bases spanning the gap. The CDR3 bases are TGTGCCAGCACGCTAGGGGGAGTAGGATCACCCCTCCACTTT. Encoded protein: CASTLGGVGSPLHF.

This clonotype came up a few times. The V call is TRBV5-1, the J call TRBJ1-1; D is ambiguous. Trimming left V 1 base short and J 3 bases short, with 13 bases between. The CDR3 is 15 residues long. Per the germline V gene, CDR1 is SGHRS and CDR2 is YFSETQ. As DNA, the CDR3 is TGCGCCAGCAGCTTGTCGGGAGGGAGTGACACTGAAGCTTTCTTT. Translating it yields CASSLSGGSDTEAFF.

This clonotype was counted a few times. V usage is TRBV20-1 and J usage is TRBJ2-1; either TRBD1 or TRBD2 may fit D (5 bases each). V gave up 5 bases and J gave up 4 bases, with 15 bases separating them. CDR1 and CDR2 (germline): DFQATT, SNEGSKA (reference sequence). This CDR3 comprises 14 residues. The CDR3 DNA sequence: TGCAGTGCTGGCCGGGACCCAGTTTACAATGAGCAGTTCTTC. Translated, it gives CSAGRDPVYNEQFF.

This clonotype has just a few counts. V gene TRBV7-2 combines with J gene TRBJ2-1; TRBD2 matches 12 bases. V lost 5 bases, J lost 5 bases, and 4 bases stayed unmatched. CDR1 is SGHTA, CDR2 FQGNSA, per germline. This CDR3 spans 15 amino acids. The CDR3 bases are TGTGCCAGCAGCCTCCGGACTAGCGGGAACAATGAGCAGTTCTTC. Translation: CASSLRTSGNNEQFF.

The V and J genes are TRBV27 and TRBJ2-3; TRBD2 aligns across 8 bases. The J segment lost 14 bases and the V segment lost 6 bases, leaving 10 bases of the junction unmatched. This CDR3 is 12 amino acids long. Germline V gene lookup returns CDR1 MNHEY and CDR2 SMNVEV (reference sequence). The CDR3 reads CASSLPGLDTYF. In DNA form, the CDR3 reads TGTGCCAGCAGCCTCCCGGGACTAGATACGTATTTT.

This chain joins TRBV7-9 and TRBJ2-5; D is unresolved. Trimming stripped 7 bases from V and 5 bases from J, with 26 bases between. Per germline, CDR1 SEHNR and CDR2 FQNEAQ (reference sequence). CDR3 length: 17 amino acids. The CDR3 here is CASTKKQPTSSVETQYF. The CDR3 DNA follows: TGTGCCAGCACCAAAAAACAACCGACATCCTCCGTGGAGACCCAGTACTTC.

This clonotype was seen only a few times. The J gene is TRBJ2-1, the V gene TRBV6-2 or TRBV6-3; 13 positions match TRBD2. The CDR3 loop spans 15 amino acids. CDR1 and CDR2 (germline): MNHEY, SVGEGT. J gave up 7 bases and V 2 bases, and 2 bases lay outside the gene matches. The CDR3 here is CASSYGTSGMNEQFF. CDR3 coding DNA: TGTGCCAGCAGTTACGGGACTAGCGGGATGAATGAGCAGTTCTTC.

The chain is built from TRBV20-1 and TRBJ2-7; D is unresolved. V lost 8 bases, J lost 0 bases, and 8 bases lay in between. This CDR3 has 11 amino acids. The V gene's germline CDR1 is DFQATT and CDR2 SNEGSKA (reference sequence). In DNA form, the CDR3 reads TGCAGTCATGGGGTCTCCTACGAGCAGTACTTC. Protein sequence: CSHGVSYEQYF.

The chain joins TRBV29-1 to TRBJ1-3; possible D gene TRBD1, 6 bases. V gave up 1 base and J gave up 0 bases, with 10 bases separating them. The germline gives CDR1 SQVTM, CDR2 ANQGSEA. CDR3 length: 15 amino acids. As DNA, the CDR3 is TGCAGCGTTGAAGCTCCAGGGGCCTCTGGAAACACCATATATTTT. As protein: CSVEAPGASGNTIYF.

This clonotype was seen a handful of times. This CDR3 reads CASSYGTLGYNEQFF. CDR3 in DNA: TGTGCCAGCAGCTACGGGACATTGGGTTACAATGAGCAGTTCTTC. The V gene is TRBV5-6, the J gene TRBJ2-1; D might be TRBD1 (6 bases). V shed 3 bases and J shed 4 bases, with 14 bases lying between them. Per the germline V gene, CDR1 is SGHDT and CDR2 is YYEEEE. This CDR3 is 15 amino acids long.

This clonotype was counted a few times. The chain links TRBV12-3 or TRBV12-4 to TRBJ1-2, with D tentatively TRBD1 (6 bases). The CDR3 has 15 residues. V gave up 6 bases and J gave up 0 bases, with 14 bases separating them. The CDR3 DNA reads TGTGCCAGCAGCCGCGGACAGATTACTAACTATGGCTACACCTTC. Translated, it gives CASSRGQITNYGYTF.

This clonotype was seen a few times. V is TRBV7-4 and J is TRBJ1-4; D is uncertain. Germline CDR1 SGHVT, CDR2 SQSDAQ. There are 17 residues in the CDR3. Trimming pared 1 base from V and 1 base from J, leaving 13 bases between. Written as DNA, the CDR3 is TGTGCCAGCAGCTTAGGCTGCGCCTGGGGAACTAATGAAAAACTGTTTTTT. Residues: CASSLGCAWGTNEKLFF.

This chain links TRBV6-2 or TRBV6-3 with TRBJ1-1; maybe TRBD1 (5 bases). V lost 0 bases to trimming and J lost 0 bases, with 11 bases between them. CDR3 length: 16 amino acids. CDR1 and CDR2 (germline): MNHEY, SVGEGT. The CDR3 DNA is TGTGCCAGCAGTTACTCTTCAGGGTTCCTGAACACTGAAGCTTTCTTT. Protein sequence: CASSYSSGFLNTEAFF.

This clonotype was counted many times. The chain uses TRBV7-2 and TRBJ1-5, with TRBD1 as a possible D gene (6 bases). The CDR3 has 14 residues. V was trimmed by 3 bases and J by 3 bases, leaving 9 bases between them. The germline V gene has CDR1 SGHTA and CDR2 FQGNSA. In nucleotides, the CDR3 is TGTGCCAGCAGCTTGGACAGACTCAATCAGCCCCAGCATTTT. It is translated as CASSLDRLNQPQHF.

The chain couples TRBV9 to TRBJ1-1, with 9 bases lining up with TRBD1. Germline loops: CDR1 SGDLS, CDR2 YYNGEE. Germline trimming cut 4 bases from V and 6 bases from J; bases unmatched to any gene: 4. The CDR3 runs to 13 residues. CDR3 sequence reads: CASSPRTGAEAFF. CDR3 in DNA: TGTGCCAGCAGCCCCCGGACAGGGGCTGAAGCTTTCTTT.

This clonotype was counted a few times. The CDR3: CASNPSRFMNTEAFF. The CDR3 DNA sequence: TGTGCCAGCAACCCCAGCAGGTTCATGAACACTGAAGCTTTCTTT. The genes are TRBV12-3 or TRBV12-4 and TRBJ1-1; no reliable D call. The CDR3 loop spans 15 amino acids. V was trimmed by 7 bases and J by 0 bases, leaving 15 bases between them.

A few counts support this clonotype. V usage is TRBV4-3 and J usage is TRBJ2-1; 11 nucleotides line up with TRBD2. This CDR3 spans 19 amino acids. The V segment lost 1 base and the J segment 0 bases; nucleotides outside the gene matches: 8. Germline CDR1 LGHNA, CDR2 YSLEER. The CDR3 region has the DNA TGCGCCAGCAGCCAAGGAGGGGCTAGCGGGGGGTCCTCCTACAATGAGCAGTTCTTC. Translating gives CASSQGGASGGSSYNEQFF.

This clonotype was seen at least ten times. The gene calls are TRBV2 and TRBJ2-1; TRBD2 aligns across 9 bases. The CDR3 is 15 residues long. Germline trimming cut 5 bases from V and 3 bases from J; bases unmatched to any gene: 5. CDR1 and CDR2 from the germline V gene are SNHLY and FYNNEI. CDR3 DNA sequence: TGTGCCAGCAGTCCCGGGACTAGCTACTACAATGAGCAGTTCTTC. It codes for CASSPGTSYYNEQFF.

Only a few counts were recorded for this clonotype. V gene TRBV6-5 combines with J gene TRBJ2-7; 9 bases map to TRBD2. CDR1 MNHEY and CDR2 SVGAGI come from the germline V gene. Trimming cost V 2 bases and J 6 bases; bases outside gene matches: 5. This CDR3 is 14 amino acids long. The CDR3 spells CASSYQAGGGEQYF. The CDR3 DNA reads as TGTGCCAGCAGTTACCAAGCGGGAGGAGGCGAGCAGTACTTC.